A single sample gave rise to the 15 T cell receptor beta chains below, sequenced in a study of glioma-infiltrating T cells after dendritic cell vaccination. Libraries were prepared by immunoSEQ multiplex PCR; TCRdb keeps only in-frame clonotypes and omits some of them. The repertoire includes 100,000 or so clones, around 90% of them detected once, and roughly 2.8% sits in the top ten. Described time point: after dendritic cell vaccination, including at tumor progression/relapse. The specimen comprised blood, sampled after dendritic cell vaccination. These receptors were obtained from a human donor with glioblastoma.

The chain links TRBV7-8 to TRBJ1-5, with TRBD1 matching 12 bases. Per germline, CDR1 SGHVS and CDR2 FQNEAQ. The CDR3 has 18 amino acids. The junction had 12 bases not matched to a gene; V was cut back by 5 bases and J by 4 bases. CDR3 DNA sequence: TGTGCCAGCAGCGCCCGGGACAGGGGGCGAGGTGGGAATCAGCCCCAGCATTTT. Translated: CASSARDRGRGGNQPQHF.

The chain combines TRBV2 with TRBJ1-1, with TRBD1 matching 7 bases. This CDR3 is 15 amino acids long. Looked up from germline, CDR1 is SNHLY and CDR2 is FYNNEI. V was clipped by 1 base and J by 3 bases; unmatched bases: 5. CDR3 DNA sequence: TGTGCCAGCAGTGAAGAGGGGGCTAGGGACACTGAAGCTTTCTTT. Its protein is CASSEEGARDTEAFF.

The rearrangement joins TRBV5-6 to TRBJ1-4, with TRBD1 matching 8 bases. V lost 4 bases and J lost 3; bases outside the gene matches: 5. This CDR3 spans 15 amino acids. Germline CDR1 SGHDT, CDR2 YYEEEE. CDR3 coding DNA: TGTGCCAGCAGCCGTACAGGGGGTTCTAATGAAAAACTGTTTTTT. Translated, it gives CASSRTGGSNEKLFF. Using reference TRBV5-6 and TRBJ1-4 for the parts outside the CDR3, the full variable domain is DAGVTQSPTHLIKTRGQQVTLRCSPKSGHDTVSWYQQALGQGPQFIFQYYEEEERQRGNFPDRFSGHQFPNYSSELNVNALLLGDSALYLCASSRTGGSNEKLFFGSGTQLSVL.

The chain recombines TRBV7-9 with TRBJ2-5; a possible D gene is TRBD1 (5 bases). This CDR3 contains 15 residues. The V gene's germline CDR1 is SEHNR and CDR2 FQNEAQ (reference sequence). V was clipped by 1 base and J by 2 bases, with 11 bases between them. This chain's CDR3 is CASSLGWGSQETQYF. The CDR3 nucleotides are TGTGCCAGCAGCTTAGGCTGGGGCAGTCAAGAGACCCAGTACTTC. Drawing the rest from reference TRBV7-9 and TRBJ2-5, the complete variable domain is DTGVSQNPRHKITKRGQNVTFRCDPISEHNRLYWYRQTLGQGPEFLTYFQNEAQLEKSRLLSDRFSAERPKGSFSTLEIQRTEQGDSAMYLCASSLGWGSQETQYFGPGTRLLVL.

This chain links TRBV25-1 with TRBJ2-2, with TRBD2 as a possible D gene (6 bases). Germline-derived CDR1 and CDR2 are MGHDK and SYGVNS. V lost 2 bases and J 6 bases, leaving 19 bases between the germline ends. The CDR3 has 17 residues. CDR3 in amino acids: CASSEKEGRVPPGELFF. The CDR3 DNA reads as TGTGCCAGCAGTGAAAAGGAGGGAAGGGTACCCCCCGGGGAGCTGTTTTTT.

The chain is built from TRBV6-5 and TRBJ1-4; 7 bases line up with TRBD1. Germline V gives CDR1 MNHEY, CDR2 SVGAGI. The junction had 7 bases not matched to a gene; V was cut back by 6 bases and J by 3 bases. CDR3 length equals 15 residues. As DNA, the CDR3 is TGTGCCAGCAGCCGGGACAGCGACTCTAATGAAAAACTGTTTTTT. Amino acids: CASSRDSDSNEKLFF.

The CDR3 DNA reads as TGTGCCAGCAGCTACAGAATCTACGAGCAGTACTTC. Amino acids: CASSYRIYEQYF. The J gene is TRBJ2-7, the V gene TRBV2, with D unresolved. Germline lookup yields CDR1 SNHLY and CDR2 FYNNEI. The CDR3 sequence is 12 residues long. V gave up 6 bases and J gave up 3 bases, with 9 bases separating them.

This clone was counted a single time. The genes are TRBV2 and TRBJ2-7; TRBD2 is a possible D gene (6 bases). The V gene's germline CDR1 is SNHLY and CDR2 FYNNEI. Between the trimmed V and J ends, which lost 7 bases and 1 base, there was a span of 14 bases. CDR3 length: 14 residues. The CDR3 coding sequence is TGTGCCAGCAAGGAGAGGGACTCTTCCTACGAGCAGTACTTC. It is translated as CASKERDSSYEQYF.

The chain joins TRBV30 to TRBJ1-1; no definite D call. Germline CDR1 GTSNPN, CDR2 SVGIG (reference sequence). CDR3 length: 17 amino acids. V gave up 3 bases and J gave up 0 bases, with 20 bases separating them. CDR3 bases: TGTGCCTGGAGGCGGAAAGGTATCGCCGCTATGAACACTGAAGCTTTCTTT. It codes for CAWRRKGIAAMNTEAFF.

This sequence joins TRBV5-6 and TRBJ2-5, with a tentative D call TRBD1 (5 bases). CDR1 and CDR2 (germline): SGHDT, YYEEEE. The V and J ends lost 2 bases and 1 base respectively, with 12 bases between them. The CDR3 covers 15 residues. In DNA form, the CDR3 reads TGTGCCAGCAGCTTATCAGGGTTATCCCAAGAGACCCAGTACTTC. Translating gives CASSLSGLSQETQYF.

The chain joins TRBV11-3 to TRBJ2-5; weak D call: TRBD1 (5 bases). The DNA end is more similar to TRBJ2-7, so the J call may be wrong. The CDR3 is 15 residues long. Germline CDR1 is SGHNT and CDR2 is YENEEA. DNA of the CDR3: TGTGCCAGCAGCTTAGATCCGGACACCAGCTACGAGCAGTACTTC. This gives the protein CASSLDPDTSYEQYF.

The chain employs TRBV27 and TRBJ1-5; unclear D gene. The V gene's germline CDR1 is MNHEY and CDR2 SMNVEV (reference sequence). Deletions cut 8 bases from V and 5 bases from J, with 7 bases between. The CDR3 is 11 amino acids. CDR3 protein: CASRSYQPQHF. The CDR3 DNA is TGTGCCAGCCGGAGTTATCAGCCCCAGCATTTT.

The rearrangement uses TRBV6-5 and TRBJ1-2, with D possibly TRBD1 on 5 matching bases. Between the trimmed V and J ends, which lost 6 bases and 8 bases, there was a span of 16 bases. This CDR3 comprises 13 residues. Germline assignment: CDR1 MNHEY and CDR2 SVGAGI. CDR3 sequence: CASRALGEAGYTF. The CDR3 bases are TGTGCCAGCAGAGCTCTAGGGGAAGCGGGCTACACCTTC.

The chain joins TRBV4-1 to TRBJ2-1, with 10 nucleotides matching TRBD1. J was trimmed by 5 bases and V by 3 bases; bases with no gene match: 4. This CDR3 is 15 amino acids long. Germline V CDR1 and CDR2: MGHRA, YSYEKL. CDR3 in amino acids: CASSQMTGGNNEQFF. The CDR3 DNA reads TGCGCCAGCAGCCAGATGACAGGGGGCAACAATGAGCAGTTCTTC.

This chain links TRBV6-1 with TRBJ2-1; D is possibly TRBD2 (5 bases). This CDR3 region has 11 residues. Germline CDR1 MNHNS, CDR2 SASEGT. The V end was cut by 6 bases, the J end by 10 bases, with 10 bases between. CDR3 nucleotide sequence: TGTGCCAGCAGGGGGTCGGGGGAGCAGTTCTTC. It yields the protein CASRGSGEQFF.